The 9 T cell receptor beta chains given below trace back to one sample, sequenced in a study of T-cell reconstitution after alpha-beta-depleted transplantation in children. The library targeted TCRbeta and was prepared with unique molecular identifiers. TCRdb re-derived calls from the PCR reads in MiXCR, one entry per CDR3 protein. The sample has around 270,000 distinct CDR3 sequences, roughly 8.2% seen once. Points from the study as a whole: Among T cells one year after transplant, newly produced cells accounted for most counts and diversity.

These receptors' targets are unknown. Material: peripheral blood, obtained 360 days after TCRalphabeta/CD19-depleted stem cell transplant. The receptors stem from a female patient younger than 10 who had a stem cell transplant for Fanconi anemia, so the T cells may come from the graft donor.

This clonotype showed up many times. CDR3 in amino acids: CASSGDSAKADTEAFF. Written as DNA, the CDR3 is TGTGCCAGCAGTGGCGACAGCGCCAAGGCTGACACTGAAGCTTTCTTT. The chain combines TRBV2 with TRBJ1-1, with D maybe TRBD1 (5 bases). Germline CDR1 SNHLY, CDR2 FYNNEI. Trimming took 4 bases from V and 3 from J, leaving 18 bases between them. This CDR3 spans 16 amino acids.

With respect to this clonotype: A much more abundant neighbour one base away suggests this may be a read error. The rearrangement joins TRBV9 to TRBJ2-1; D might be TRBD2 (5 bases). V was trimmed by 0 bases and J by 6 bases, leaving 7 bases between them. The CDR3 runs 13 residues. The germline gives CDR1 SGDLS, CDR2 YYNGEE. DNA of the CDR3: TGTGCCAGCAGCGTAGAGGCGGGCAATGAGCAGTTCTTC. Its translation is CASSVEAGNEQFF. Combining the CDR3 with reference TRBV9 and TRBJ2-1 gives the whole variable domain DSGVTQTPKHLITATGQRVTLRCSPRSGDLSVYWYQQSLDQGLQFLIQYYNGEERAKGNILERFSAQQFPDLHSELNLSSLELGDSALYFCASSVEAGNEQFFGPGTRLTVL.

This clonotype was found a few times. The V call is TRBV7-8, the J call TRBJ1-5, with 8 bases identical to TRBD1. V shed 2 bases, J shed 4 bases, and the junction held 7 bases outside the gene matches. The CDR3 has 16 residues. CDR1 is SGHVS and CDR2 is FQNEAQ in the germline V gene. The CDR3 loop reads CASSLSYRGSNQPQHF. Written as DNA, the CDR3 is TGTGCCAGCAGCTTATCCTACAGGGGGAGTAATCAGCCCCAGCATTTT.

This clonotype was seen many times. The chain uses TRBV7-9 and TRBJ1-5, with 8 bases fitting TRBD1. The CDR3 totals 14 residues. With V trimmed by 6 bases and J by 4 bases, 5 bases remained unmatched. From germline, CDR1 is SEHNR and CDR2 FQNEAQ (reference sequence). Here the CDR3 DNA reads TGTGCCAGCAGTGGACAGGGAGGTAATCAGCCCCAGCATTTT. Translation gives CASSGQGGNQPQHF.

The chain joins TRBV7-9 to TRBJ2-1, with 10 bases identical to TRBD1. Germline V CDR1 and CDR2: SEHNR, FQNEAQ (reference sequence). V shed 2 bases, J shed 5 bases, and the junction held 6 bases outside the gene matches. The CDR3 is 16 amino acids. CDR3 residues: CASSLWAGQGHNEQFF. CDR3 sequence (DNA): TGTGCCAGCAGCTTATGGGCGGGACAGGGGCACAATGAGCAGTTCTTC.

This clonotype was seen at least ten times. The genes are TRBV12-3 or TRBV12-4 and TRBJ2-7; D might be TRBD1 or TRBD2, each matching 5 bases. Trimming stripped 4 bases from V and 2 bases from J, with 12 bases between. This CDR3 is 14 amino acids long. For the CDR3, the DNA is TGTGCCAGCAGTTCCGGGACCTGCCCCTACGAGCAGTACGTC. This sequence encodes CASSSGTCPYEQYV.

This clonotype was observed many times. V is TRBV15 and J is TRBJ2-1; D unclear. The CDR3 has 15 amino acids. The germline CDR1 and CDR2 sequences are LNHNV and YYDKDF (reference sequence). V gave up 5 bases and J gave up 8 bases, with 19 bases separating them. The DNA of the CDR3 is TGTGCCACCAGCCAGAGCTTGGGTCTATTAGATGAGCAGTTCTTC. Its translation: CATSQSLGLLDEQFF.

This clonotype showed up many times. The V gene is TRBV25-1, the J gene TRBJ2-7; no definite D call. This CDR3 spans 14 amino acids. Germline CDR1 and CDR2: MGHDK and SYGVNS. Trimming pared 6 bases from V and 0 bases from J, leaving 12 bases between. The CDR3 DNA sequence: TGTGCCAGCAGCACAACACTTAGCTCCTACGAGCAGTACTTC. It yields the protein CASSTTLSSYEQYF.

V usage is TRBV28 and J usage is TRBJ2-1, with D hard to call. V dropped 3 bases and J dropped 4 bases, with 7 bases sitting between them. The length of the CDR3 is 13 residues. Germline V lookup: CDR1 MDHEN, CDR2 SYDVKM. The CDR3 sequence: CASSFQAYNEQFF. The CDR3 DNA follows: TGTGCCAGCAGTTTTCAGGCATACAATGAGCAGTTCTTC.